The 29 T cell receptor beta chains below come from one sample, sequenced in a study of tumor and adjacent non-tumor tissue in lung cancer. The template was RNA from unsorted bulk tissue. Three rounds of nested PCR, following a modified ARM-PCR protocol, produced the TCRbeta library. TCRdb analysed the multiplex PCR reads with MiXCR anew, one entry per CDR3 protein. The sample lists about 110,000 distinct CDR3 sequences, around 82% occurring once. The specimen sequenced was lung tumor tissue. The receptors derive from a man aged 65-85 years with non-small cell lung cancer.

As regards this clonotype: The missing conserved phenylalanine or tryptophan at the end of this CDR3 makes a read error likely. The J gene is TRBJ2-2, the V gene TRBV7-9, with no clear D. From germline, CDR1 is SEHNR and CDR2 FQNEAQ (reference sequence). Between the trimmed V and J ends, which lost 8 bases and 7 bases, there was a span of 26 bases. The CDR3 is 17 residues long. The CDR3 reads CASPPNRRKISIGELFY. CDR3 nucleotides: TGTGCCAGCCCGCCGAACAGACGGAAAATCAGCATCGGGGAGCTGTTTTAT.

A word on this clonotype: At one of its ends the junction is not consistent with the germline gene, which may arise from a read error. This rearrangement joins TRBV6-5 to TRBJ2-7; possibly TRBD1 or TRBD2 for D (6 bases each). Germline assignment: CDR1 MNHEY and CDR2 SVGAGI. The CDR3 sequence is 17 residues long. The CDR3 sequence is CDSLRPAGGTSSYKQYF. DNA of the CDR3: TGTGACAGCTTGCGACCAGCCGGCGGGACAAGCTCCTACAAGCAGTACTTC.

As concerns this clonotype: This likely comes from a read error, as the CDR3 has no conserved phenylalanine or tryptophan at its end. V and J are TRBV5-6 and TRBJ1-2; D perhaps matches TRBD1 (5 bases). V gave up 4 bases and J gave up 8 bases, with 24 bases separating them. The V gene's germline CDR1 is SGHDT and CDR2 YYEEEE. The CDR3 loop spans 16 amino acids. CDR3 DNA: TGTGCCAGCAGCGATCGGGCAGGGTTGCAGTATGTAGGCTACACCTAC. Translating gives CASSDRAGLQYVGYTY.

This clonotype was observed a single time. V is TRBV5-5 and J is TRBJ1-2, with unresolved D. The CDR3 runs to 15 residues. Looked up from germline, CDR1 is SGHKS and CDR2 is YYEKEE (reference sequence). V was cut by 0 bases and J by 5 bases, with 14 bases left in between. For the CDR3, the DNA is TGTGCCAGCAGCTTGGTACCAACAGTCAAGTATGGCTACACCTTC. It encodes CASSLVPTVKYGYTF.

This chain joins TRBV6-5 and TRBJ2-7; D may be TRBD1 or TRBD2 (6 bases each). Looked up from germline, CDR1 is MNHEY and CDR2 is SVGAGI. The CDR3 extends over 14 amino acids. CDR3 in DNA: TGTGCGAACAGTTACGTGAGGGGGACTTACGAGCAGTACTTC. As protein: CANSYVRGTYEQYF.

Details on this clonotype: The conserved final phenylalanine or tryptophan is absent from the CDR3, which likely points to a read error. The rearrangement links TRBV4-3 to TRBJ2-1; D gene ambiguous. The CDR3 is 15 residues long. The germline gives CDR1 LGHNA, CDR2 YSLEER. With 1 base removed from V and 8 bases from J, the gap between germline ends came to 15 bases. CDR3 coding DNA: TGCGCCAGCAGCCAAGTTACTACCCTTGGGGATGAGCAGTTCTCC. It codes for CASSQVTTLGDEQFS.

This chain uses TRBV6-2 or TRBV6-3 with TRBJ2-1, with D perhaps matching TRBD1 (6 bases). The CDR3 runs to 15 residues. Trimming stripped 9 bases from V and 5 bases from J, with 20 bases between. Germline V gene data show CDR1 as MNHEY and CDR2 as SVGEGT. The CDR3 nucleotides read TGTGCCAGTAGGCGGACAGACTGGGTGGACAATGAGCAGTTCTTC. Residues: CASRRTDWVDNEQFF.

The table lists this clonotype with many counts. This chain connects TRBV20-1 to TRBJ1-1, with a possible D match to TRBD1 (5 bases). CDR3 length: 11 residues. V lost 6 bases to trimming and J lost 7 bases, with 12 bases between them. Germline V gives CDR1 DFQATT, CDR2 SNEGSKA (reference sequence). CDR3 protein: CSAQSGLEAFF. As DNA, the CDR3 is TGCAGTGCACAGTCGGGGCTTGAAGCTTTCTTT.

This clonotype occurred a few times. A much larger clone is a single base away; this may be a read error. Here the CDR3 reads CSFSKQDRGEELFF. CDR3 sequence (DNA): TGCAGTTTTTCTAAGCAGGATCGGGGCGAAGAACTGTTTTTT. This chain links TRBV20-1 with TRBJ1-4; TRBD1 might be the D (5 bases). V dropped 8 bases and J dropped 12 bases, with 25 bases sitting between them. The germline gives CDR1 DFQATT, CDR2 SNEGSKA (reference sequence). The CDR3 extends over 14 amino acids.

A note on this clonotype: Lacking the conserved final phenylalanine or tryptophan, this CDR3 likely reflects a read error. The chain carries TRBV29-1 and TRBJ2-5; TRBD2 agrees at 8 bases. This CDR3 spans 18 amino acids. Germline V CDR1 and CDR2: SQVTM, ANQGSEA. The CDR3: CSVEFYWTSRGKQETQYY. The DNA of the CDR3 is TGCAGTGTTGAATTCTATTGGACTAGCCGGGGGAAACAAGAGACCCAGTACTAC.

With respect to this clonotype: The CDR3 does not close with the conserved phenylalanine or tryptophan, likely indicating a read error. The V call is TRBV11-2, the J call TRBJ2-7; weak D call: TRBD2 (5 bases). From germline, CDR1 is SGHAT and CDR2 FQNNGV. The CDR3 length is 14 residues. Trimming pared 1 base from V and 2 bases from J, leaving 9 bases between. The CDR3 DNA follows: TGTGCCAGCAGCTTAGGTATCGGGACCTACGAGCAGTACTCG. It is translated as CASSLGIGTYEQYS.

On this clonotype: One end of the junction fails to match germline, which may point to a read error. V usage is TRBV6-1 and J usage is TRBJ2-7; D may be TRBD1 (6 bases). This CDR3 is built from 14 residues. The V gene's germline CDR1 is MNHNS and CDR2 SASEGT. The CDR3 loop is CVSNDAQGTREQYF. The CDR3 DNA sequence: TGTGTCAGCAATGATGCACAGGGAACAAGGGAGCAGTACTTC.

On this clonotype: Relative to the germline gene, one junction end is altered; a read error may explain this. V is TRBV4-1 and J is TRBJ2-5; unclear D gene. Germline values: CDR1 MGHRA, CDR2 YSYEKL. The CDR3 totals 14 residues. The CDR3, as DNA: TGCGTCAGCAGCCCCTGTACGACCCAAGAGACCCAGTACTTC. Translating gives CVSSPCTTQETQYF.

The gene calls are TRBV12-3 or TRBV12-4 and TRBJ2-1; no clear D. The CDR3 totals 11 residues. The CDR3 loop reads CGSRLLGEQFF. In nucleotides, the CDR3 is TGTGGTAGCAGGTTATTGGGTGAGCAGTTCTTC.

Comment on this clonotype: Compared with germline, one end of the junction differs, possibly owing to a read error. The CDR3 DNA follows: TGTGCCATCAGCTTAGATCCCAGGGGGGACGAGCAATACTTC. It codes for CAISLDPRGDEQYF. The V and J genes are TRBV7-9 and TRBJ2-7; weak D call: TRBD1 (7 bases). From germline, CDR1 is SEHNR and CDR2 FQNEAQ (reference sequence). This CDR3 comprises 14 residues.

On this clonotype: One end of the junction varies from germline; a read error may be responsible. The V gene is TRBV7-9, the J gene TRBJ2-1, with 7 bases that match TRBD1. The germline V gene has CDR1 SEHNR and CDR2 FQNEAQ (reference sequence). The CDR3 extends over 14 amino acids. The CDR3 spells CASGIGTVYIEQFF. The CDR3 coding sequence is TGTGCCAGCGGCATCGGGACAGTATACATTGAGCAGTTCTTC. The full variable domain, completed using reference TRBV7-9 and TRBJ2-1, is DTGVSQNPRHKITKRGQNVTFRCDPISEHNRLYWYRQTLGQGPEFLTYFQNEAQLEKSRLLSDRFSAERPKGSFSTLEIQRTEQGDSAMYLCASGIGTVYIEQFFGPGTRLTVL.

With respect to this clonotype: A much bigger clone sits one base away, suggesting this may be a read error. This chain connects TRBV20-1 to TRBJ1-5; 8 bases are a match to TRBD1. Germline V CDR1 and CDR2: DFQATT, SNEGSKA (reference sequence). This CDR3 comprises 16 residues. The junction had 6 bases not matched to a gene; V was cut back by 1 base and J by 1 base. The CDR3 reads CSARGRTGTSNQPQHF. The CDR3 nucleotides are TGCAGTGCTAGAGGCCGGACAGGGACCAGCAATCAGCCCCAGCATTTT.

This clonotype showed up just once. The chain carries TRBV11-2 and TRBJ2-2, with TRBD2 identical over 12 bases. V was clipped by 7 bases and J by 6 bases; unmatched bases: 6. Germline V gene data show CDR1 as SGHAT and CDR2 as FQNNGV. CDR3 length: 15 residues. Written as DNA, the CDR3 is TGTGCCAGCAACCCTCTAGCGGGGGGGGCCGGGGAGCTGTTTTTT. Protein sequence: CASNPLAGGAGELFF.

DNA of the CDR3: TGTGCCAGCACTTTCATAGGGCGGGACAAGCAGTACTTC. Amino acid sequence: CASTFIGRDKQYF. The J gene is TRBJ2-7, the V gene TRBV12-3 or TRBV12-4; D is tentatively TRBD1 or TRBD2 (6 bases each). V was shortened by 7 bases and J by 8 bases, with 18 bases between the two germline ends. The CDR3 sequence is 13 residues long.

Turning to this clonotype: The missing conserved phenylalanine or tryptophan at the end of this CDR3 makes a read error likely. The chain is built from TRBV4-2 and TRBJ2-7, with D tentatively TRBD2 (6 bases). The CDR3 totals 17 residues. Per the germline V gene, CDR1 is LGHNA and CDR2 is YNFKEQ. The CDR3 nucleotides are TGTATCAGCAGCCCACCTATCGTGGGGGGAGTCGGCTACGAGCAGTACCTC. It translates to CISSPPIVGGVGYEQYL.

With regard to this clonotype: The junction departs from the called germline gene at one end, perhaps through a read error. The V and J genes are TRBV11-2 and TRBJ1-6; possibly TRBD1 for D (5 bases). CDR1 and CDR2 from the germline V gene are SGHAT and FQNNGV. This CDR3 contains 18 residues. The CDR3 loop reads CVSSARAGASSYNSPLQF. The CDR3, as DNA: TGTGTCAGCAGCGCCAGGGCCGGGGCTTCGTCCTATAATTCACCCCTCCAGTTT.

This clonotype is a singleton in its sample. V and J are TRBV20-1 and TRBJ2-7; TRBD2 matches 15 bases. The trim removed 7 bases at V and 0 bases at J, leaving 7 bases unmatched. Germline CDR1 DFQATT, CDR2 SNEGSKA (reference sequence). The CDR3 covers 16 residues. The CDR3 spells CSVGTSGRRSSYEQYF. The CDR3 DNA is TGCAGTGTCGGGACTAGCGGGAGGAGGAGCTCCTACGAGCAGTACTTC.

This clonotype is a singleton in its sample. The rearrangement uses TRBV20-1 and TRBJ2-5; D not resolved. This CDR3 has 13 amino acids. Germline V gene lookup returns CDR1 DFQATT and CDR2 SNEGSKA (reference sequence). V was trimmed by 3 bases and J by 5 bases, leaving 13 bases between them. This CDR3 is CSASGISHETQYF. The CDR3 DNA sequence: TGCAGTGCTAGCGGTATAAGCCATGAGACCCAGTACTTC.

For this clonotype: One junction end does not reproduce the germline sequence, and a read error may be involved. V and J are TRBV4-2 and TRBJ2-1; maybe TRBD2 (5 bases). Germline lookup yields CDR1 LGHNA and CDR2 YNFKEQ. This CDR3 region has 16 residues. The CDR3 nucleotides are TGTGCCAGTAGCCAAGATCCCGGGCTAGCAATTGGAGAGCAGTTCTTC. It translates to CASSQDPGLAIGEQFF.

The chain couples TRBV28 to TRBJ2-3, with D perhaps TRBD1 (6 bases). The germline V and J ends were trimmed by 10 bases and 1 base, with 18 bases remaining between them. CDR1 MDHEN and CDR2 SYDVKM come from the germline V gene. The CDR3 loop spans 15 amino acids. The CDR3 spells CANSPLKGGTDTQYF. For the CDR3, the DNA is TGTGCCAACAGCCCATTAAAGGGGGGCACAGATACGCAGTATTTT.

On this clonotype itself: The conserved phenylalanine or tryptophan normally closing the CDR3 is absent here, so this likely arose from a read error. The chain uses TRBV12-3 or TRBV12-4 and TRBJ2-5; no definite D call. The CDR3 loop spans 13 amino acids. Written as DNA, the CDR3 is TGTGCCGGCAGTCTGAATATAGGAGAGACCCAGTACCTC. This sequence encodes CAGSLNIGETQYL.

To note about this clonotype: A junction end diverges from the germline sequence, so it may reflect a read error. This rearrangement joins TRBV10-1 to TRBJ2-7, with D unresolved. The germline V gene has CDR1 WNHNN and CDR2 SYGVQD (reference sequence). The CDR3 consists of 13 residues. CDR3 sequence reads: CASSGSGVYDQYF. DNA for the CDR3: TGCGCCAGCAGTGGGTCGGGCGTCTACGATCAGTACTTC.

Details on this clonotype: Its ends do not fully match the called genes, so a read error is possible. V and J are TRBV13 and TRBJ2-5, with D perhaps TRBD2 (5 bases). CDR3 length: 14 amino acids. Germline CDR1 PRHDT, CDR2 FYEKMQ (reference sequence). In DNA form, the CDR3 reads TGTGCCAGGAGCCGGGGAAAAACCCAAGAGACCCAATATTTC. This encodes CARSRGKTQETQYF.

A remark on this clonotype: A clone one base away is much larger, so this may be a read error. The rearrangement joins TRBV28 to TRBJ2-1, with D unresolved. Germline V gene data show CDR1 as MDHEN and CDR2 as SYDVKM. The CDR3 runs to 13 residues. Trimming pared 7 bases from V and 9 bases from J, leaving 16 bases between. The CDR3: CASINAVFIEQFF. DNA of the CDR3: TGTGCCAGCATTAACGCCGTCTTCATTGAGCAGTTCTTC.